This T cell receptor beta chain was profiled in a study of blood T cell repertoires in COVID-19 (dated by TCRdb to 2019 to 2021). Study-level background: The collaborator samples originated in the United States, Italy and Spain and spanned the acute and convalescent phases of COVID-19. The prospective study material was composed of cDNA or gDNA derived from T cells, B-cell-depleted T cells, or PBMCs. Deeply sampled blood TCRbeta repertoires from subjects exposed to, actively infected with, or recovered from COVID-19 were included in the dataset. The repertoires were released in a freely available public database intended as a resource for research on the immune response to SARS-CoV-2. The samples were drawn from the first 160 participants of the ongoing ImmuneRACE study and from 1,200 or so subjects provided by 6 global collaborators. Nearly every sample came with metadata listing a de-identified subject ID, COVID-19 status, age in years and sex. Where HLA class I and class II types were available, the types were taken from metadata supplied by the sample provider, not from assay-based typing. What the study reported, not specific to this receptor: The quantity of clinical and demographic metadata differed by source and by participant and was supplied without curation.

TCRbeta CDR3 regions were amplified from genomic DNA by means of the immunoSEQ Assay, a bias-controlled multiplex PCR. Concerning the study's data processing: Within the assay, amplification of reference gene primers was used to estimate how many nucleated cells each sample contained. To quantify the absolute abundance of each unique TCRbeta CDR3 rearrangement, sequence reads were collapsed and filtered. Productive Simpson clonality was computed per sample as the square root of Simpson's diversity index over productive rearrangements. Sourced from immuneACCESS, this table was stored by TCRdb with only in-frame sequences that have V and J called. A share of the clones is absent; for the studies checked, an unresolved V gene accounts for under half, and the remainder has no known explanation. The DNA gave D and trimming, while V, J and clone size come from that table. The sample yields 75,000 or so clones; about 85% were counted once. The ten largest clones take up 4.5% to 7% of the sample.

A note on this clone: The antigen it binds to is not known. No much larger clone is present one base from it, and per-base qualities are unavailable.

Each collaborating institution followed its own protocols to collect whole blood in K2EDTA tubes. For TCRbeta analysis, collaborators shipped samples as frozen whole blood, isolated PBMCs, or DNA extracted from either of those sample types. From its cysteine to its phenylalanine, the CDR3 spans 14 amino acids. Here the CDR3 DNA is all that survives: 42 bases in frame from base 1. V is shortened by 3 bases, J by 8 bases, and the region joining them spans 16 bases. The germline V gene (reference sequence) specifies GTSNPN as CDR1 and SVGIG as CDR2. The chain employs TRBV30 and TRBJ1-4, and possibly TRBD1, on 5 matching bases. The sequenced sample was peripheral blood. The sequence was collected from a man aged 60 to 75 with active or convalescent COVID-19. The CDR3 region: CAWRLRGIGEKLFF. The DNA sequence is TGTGCCTGGAGACTTAGGGGAATTGGCGAAAAACTGTTTTTT.